The 16 T cell receptor beta chains given below trace back to one sample, sequenced in a study of T cell clones after liver transplantation. Libraries were prepared by immunoSEQ multiplex PCR; TCRdb keeps only in-frame clonotypes and omits some of them. The table has 99,000 or so clones, 82% seen once; the top ten hold 0.99%. The specimen was CD4+ T cells from blood, collected before liver transplant. Every receptor here comes from a human donor who received a liver transplant.

V and J are TRBV19 and TRBJ2-7, with D tentatively TRBD1 (6 bases). V was pared by 5 bases and J by 4 bases, with 9 bases between. The V gene's germline CDR1 is LNHDA and CDR2 SQIVND (reference sequence). The CDR3 is made up of 12 amino acids. This CDR3 reads CASSPTGYEQYF. Here the CDR3 DNA reads TGTGCCAGTAGTCCGACAGGTTACGAGCAGTACTTC.

The V gene is TRBV7-2, the J gene TRBJ2-5; D uncertain. This CDR3 is 14 amino acids long. Per the germline V gene, CDR1 is SGHTA and CDR2 is FQGNSA. V was pared by 0 bases and J by 5 bases, with 10 bases between. The CDR3 loop reads CASSLARLVETQYF. DNA for the CDR3: TGTGCCAGCAGCTTAGCGCGCCTAGTTGAGACCCAGTACTTC.

The chain links TRBV7-2 to TRBJ2-4; 8 bases map to TRBD1. Germline lookup yields CDR1 SGHTA and CDR2 FQGNSA. CDR3 length: 13 residues. Germline trimming cut 3 bases from V and 15 bases from J; bases unmatched to any gene: 10. The CDR3 reads CASSFDHRGYPYF. The DNA of the CDR3 is TGTGCCAGCAGCTTCGATCACAGGGGGTACCCGTACTTC.

This clone appeared a single time. The V call is TRBV6-1, the J call TRBJ2-1, with 7 positions matching TRBD2. Trimming at V came to 6 bases and at J to 1 base, leaving 3 bases not matched to a gene. The CDR3 runs to 14 residues. Germline V gives CDR1 MNHNS, CDR2 SASEGT. The CDR3 nucleotides are TGTGCCAGCAGCCGGGGGGAGTCCTACAATGAGCAGTTCTTC. This encodes CASSRGESYNEQFF.

This clone occurred once. V is TRBV23-1 and J is TRBJ1-1; 9 bases map to TRBD1. TRBV23-1 is an ORF for which the function is uncertain. J was trimmed by 2 bases and V by 0 bases; bases with no gene match: 7. This CDR3 is built from 17 residues. The CDR3 sequence is CASSQSRDRVRNTEAFF. The CDR3 region has the DNA TGCGCCAGCAGTCAATCGAGGGACAGGGTAAGAAACACTGAAGCTTTCTTT.

This clone has more than one count but fewer than ten. V and J are TRBV9 and TRBJ2-2; D uncertain. CDR3 length: 13 residues. Germline V gene lookup returns CDR1 SGDLS and CDR2 YYNGEE. The V and J ends lost 0 bases and 6 bases respectively, with 6 bases between them. The CDR3 DNA follows: TGTGCCAGCAGCGTAGTTGAGTCCGGGGAGCTGTTTTTT. Encoded protein: CASSVVESGELFF.

CDR3 DNA sequence: TGTGCCAGCAGCCGGGACCTTTTGGGCGAGCAGTACTTC. Encoded protein: CASSRDLLGEQYF. The rearrangement uses TRBV6-5 and TRBJ2-7; D is tentatively TRBD1 or TRBD2 (5 bases each). CDR1 is MNHEY and CDR2 is SVGAGI in the germline V gene. The CDR3 has 13 amino acids. Trimming took 6 bases from V and 6 from J, leaving 15 bases between them.

The chain employs TRBV6-6 and TRBJ2-3; D possibly corresponds to TRBD2 (5 bases). V lost 4 bases, J lost 4 bases, and 18 bases lay in between. CDR1 is MNHNY and CDR2 is SVGAGI in the germline V gene (reference sequence). This CDR3 is built from 16 residues. DNA of the CDR3: TGTGCCAGCAGTTTACTAGGGTTATCTGGGGCAGATACGCAGTATTTT. Translation: CASSLLGLSGADTQYF.

The CDR3 loop is CASSQQQAKGLFF. The CDR3 DNA reads TGTGCCAGCAGCCAACAACAGGCCAAAGGACTGTTTTTT. The chain combines TRBV14 with TRBJ1-4; perhaps TRBD1 as D (5 bases). Germline values: CDR1 SGHDN, CDR2 FVKESK. This CDR3 comprises 13 residues. V gave up 2 bases and J gave up 13 bases, with 14 bases separating them.

The chain carries TRBV5-4 and TRBJ2-5; the D call may be TRBD1 or TRBD2 (8 bases each). The CDR3 spans 14 residues. The V gene's germline CDR1 is SGHNT and CDR2 YYREEE (reference sequence). The V gene lost 3 bases and the J gene lost 7 bases, with 16 bases spanning the gap. The CDR3 DNA follows: TGTGCCAGCAGCTCCCAGGGGGCGGGGGGGACCCAGTACTTC. Its translation: CASSSQGAGGTQYF. The full variable domain, completed using reference TRBV5-4 and TRBJ2-5, is ETGVTQSPTHLIKTRGQQVTLRCSSQSGHNTVSWYQQALGQGPQFIFQYYREEENGRGNFPPRFSGLQFPNYSSELNVNALELDDSALYLCASSSQGAGGTQYFGPGTRLLVL.

The V gene is TRBV12-5, the J gene TRBJ2-5, with unresolved D. There are 12 residues in the CDR3. The germline CDR1 and CDR2 sequences are LGHNT and FRNRAP. V dropped 6 bases and J dropped 5 bases, with 10 bases sitting between them. The CDR3 sequence is CASGGASETQYF. The CDR3 nucleotides read TGTGCTAGTGGCGGAGCCTCGGAGACCCAGTACTTC.

The count of this clone is one. This sample also contains other DNA sequences that code for the same CDR3. This chain links TRBV18 with TRBJ1-2; tentatively, D is TRBD1 (5 bases). This CDR3 region has 14 residues. Per germline, CDR1 KGHSH and CDR2 LQKENI. The ends were cut back, 3 bases at V and 3 bases at J, with 11 bases in the middle. CDR3 nucleotide sequence: TGTGCCAGCTCACCCTTGGGGACGGACTATGGCTACACCTTC. Its translation is CASSPLGTDYGYTF.

V usage is TRBV5-6 and J usage is TRBJ1-5; a weak D match, TRBD1 (5 bases). CDR1 and CDR2 from the germline V gene are SGHDT and YYEEEE. Trimming removed 3 bases from V and 0 bases from J, with 13 bases in between. The CDR3 covers 16 residues. CDR3 in amino acids: CASSSGGTFSNQPQHF. In nucleotides, the CDR3 is TGTGCCAGCAGCTCCGGAGGGACTTTTAGCAATCAGCCCCAGCATTTT.

The chain links TRBV4-2 to TRBJ2-7; maybe TRBD1 (5 bases). The CDR3 contains 14 residues. Per germline, CDR1 LGHNA and CDR2 YNFKEQ. Trimming took 0 bases from V and 3 from J, leaving 9 bases between them. This chain's CDR3 is CASSQESTGYEQYF. DNA of the CDR3: TGTGCCAGCAGCCAAGAGAGTACAGGCTACGAGCAGTACTTC.

This chain uses TRBV6-6 with TRBJ2-3; tentative D call: TRBD2 (7 bases). From germline, CDR1 is MNHNY and CDR2 SVGAGI (reference sequence). This CDR3 has 16 amino acids. V lost 4 bases, J lost 4 bases, and 18 bases lay in between. CDR3 region: CASSSFGGPQPDTQYF. CDR3 bases: TGTGCCAGCAGTTCTTTCGGGGGGCCACAACCAGATACGCAGTATTTT.

V usage is TRBV6-1 and J usage is TRBJ1-2; 9 bases align to TRBD1. Trimming removed 6 bases from V and 8 bases from J; junction bases left unmatched: 7. The CDR3 has 13 amino acids. Germline assignment: CDR1 MNHNS and CDR2 SASEGT. The CDR3 bases are TGTGCCAGCAGCGTAAGACAGGGGGGCGGCTACACCTTC. This codes for CASSVRQGGGYTF.